This T cell receptor (beta chain) derives from a study of T cell repertoires in cytomegalovirus infection. Study in general: CMV epitopes in the study were HLA-C-restricted (recently identified) and HLA-B-restricted (well studied). Matching HLA type, along with CMV infection, was indicated by public TCR beta signatures.

TCRdb reprocessed the reads with MiXCR, giving one entry per CDR3 protein. Of 100,000 or so distinct CDR3 sequences in the sample, around 45% are singletons; the top ten hold approximately 74%. This clonotype has only a few counts. Its specificity is unknown. Whole-study findings and limits: Clonotype analysis showed dominance of the ex vivo response by HLA-C-restricted CMV-specific TCR beta clonotypes. Identification of carriers of CMV plus the relevant HLA was performed using cumulative public TCR beta family frequency.

This CDR3 comprises 14 residues. Germline V lookup: CDR1 SNHLY, CDR2 FYNNEI. V was clipped by 7 bases and J by 7 bases; unmatched bases: 11. The specimen comprised CD8+ T cells from cultured PBMCs, sampled from culture after CMV antigen stimulation. The chain links TRBV2 to TRBJ2-7; TRBD1 matches at 9 bases. The clonotype originates from a human donor in good health (CMV status not recorded). Some clones in this sample may be carry-over from other donors' samples. The CDR3 DNA reads as TGTGCCAGCAATTCGGGACAGGGCCATGTAGAGCAGTACTTC. Translation gives CASNSGQGHVEQYF.